The 32 T cell receptor beta chains below all came from one sample that was sequenced in a study of T cells after yellow fever vaccination. TCRdb recomputed calls from the 5' RACE reads with MiXCR, one row per CDR3 protein. The table includes under 300,000 distinct CDR3 sequences, 6.7% detected once. The sequencing used CD4+ T cells sorted from PBMCs, collected on the day of the yellow fever booster vaccination. The receptor source for this set is a man aged 25-45 years who received the YFV17D yellow fever vaccine.

On this clonotype itself: This could be a read error, since a much larger clone is one nucleotide away. The V call is TRBV30, the J call TRBJ2-2; TRBD2 is a possible D gene (5 bases). The CDR3 is 11 amino acids. Per germline, CDR1 GTSNPN and CDR2 SVGIG (reference sequence). In DNA form, the CDR3 reads TGTGCCTGGATGGCCTCCGGGGTGCTGTTTTTT. This gives the protein CAWMASGVLFF.

The chain is built from TRBV20-1 and TRBJ1-2; the D gene is possibly TRBD1 (5 bases). The CDR3 is 13 amino acids. Germline values: CDR1 DFQATT, CDR2 SNEGSKA (reference sequence). Trimming left V 1 base short and J 6 bases short, with 12 bases between. CDR3 in DNA: TGCAGTGCTAGAGCTGGGGCGCTTAATGGCTACACCTTC. Its protein product is CSARAGALNGYTF.

This clonotype was picked up a small number of times. The chain is built from TRBV6-2 or TRBV6-3 and TRBJ2-2; the D gene is possibly TRBD2 (5 bases). The germline gives CDR1 MNHEY, CDR2 SVGEGT. CDR3 length: 18 amino acids. V was shortened by 2 bases and J by 4 bases, with 20 bases between the two germline ends. This CDR3 is CASSYTGNISTSTGELFF. The CDR3 DNA follows: TGTGCCAGCAGTTACACGGGGAACATAAGTACGAGCACCGGGGAGCTGTTTTTT.

In its sample, this clonotype was seen a few times. The chain combines TRBV4-3 with TRBJ1-2; D remains ambiguous. The CDR3 consists of 17 residues. Deletions cut 2 bases from V and 14 bases from J, with 30 bases between. Germline CDR1 reads LGHNA; CDR2 reads YSLEER. The CDR3 sequence is CASSQRGEGRGGAVPTF. CDR3 DNA: TGCGCCAGCAGCCAACGCGGAGAGGGCCGAGGTGGAGCGGTGCCTACCTTC.

The sample holds many counts of this clonotype. This sequence joins TRBV5-6 and TRBJ2-5; TRBD2 is a possible D gene (6 bases). This CDR3 contains 14 residues. Trimming left V 6 bases short and J 5 bases short, with 17 bases between. Germline lookup yields CDR1 SGHDT and CDR2 YYEEEE. This chain's CDR3 is CASTGSERAETQYF. The CDR3 DNA reads TGTGCCAGCACCGGGAGCGAGCGGGCTGAGACCCAGTACTTC.

This CDR3 is CASDTAGNEQFF. Here the CDR3 DNA reads TGTGCCAGTGACACTGCGGGCAATGAGCAGTTCTTC. V and J are TRBV19 and TRBJ2-1, with D possibly TRBD2 on 5 matching bases. Germline V gene sequence: CDR1 LNHDA, CDR2 SQIVND (reference sequence). Trimming pared 8 bases from V and 6 bases from J, leaving 11 bases between. The CDR3 is made up of 12 amino acids.

There are many counts of this clonotype. The chain links TRBV6-5 to TRBJ2-1; 7 bases are shared with TRBD1. This CDR3 is 16 amino acids long. CDR1 and CDR2 (germline): MNHEY, SVGAGI. J lost 4 bases, V lost 0 bases, and 6 bases had no gene match. In DNA form, the CDR3 reads TGTGCCAGCAGTTACTCGACAGGGCTCGGTTACAATGAGCAGTTCTTC. Amino acids: CASSYSTGLGYNEQFF.

The gene calls are TRBV7-2 and TRBJ2-1, with 9 bases matching TRBD2. The CDR3 spans 15 residues. After removal of 1 base from V and 9 bases from J, the junction contained 7 bases not matched to a gene. Germline V gene data show CDR1 as SGHTA and CDR2 as FQGNSA. DNA of the CDR3: TGTGCCAGCAGCTTAGGCGGGAGGGCCCGGGTTGAGCAGTTCTTC. Translation: CASSLGGRARVEQFF. The whole variable domain, remainder taken from reference TRBV7-2 and TRBJ2-1, is GAGVSQSPSNKVTEKGKDVELRCDPISGHTALYWYRQSLGQGLEFLIYFQGNSAPDKSGLPSDRFSAERTGGSVSTLTIQRTQQEDSAVYLCASSLGGRARVEQFFGPGTRLTVL.

This clonotype was picked up a small number of times. V and J are TRBV6-5 and TRBJ2-7; 9 bases line up with TRBD2. The CDR3 has 16 amino acids. V dropped 5 bases and J dropped 4; count of bases not matched to a gene: 12. From germline, CDR1 is MNHEY and CDR2 SVGAGI. CDR3 residues: CASSIRPSSGVYEQYF. In DNA form, the CDR3 reads TGTGCCAGCAGTATTCGACCCTCTAGCGGGGTTTACGAGCAGTACTTC.

In its sample, this clonotype was seen a few times. The V gene is TRBV5-1, the J gene TRBJ2-7, with 11 bases matching TRBD2. There are 14 residues in the CDR3. V shed 5 bases and J 7 bases; nucleotides not matched to a gene: 8. From germline, CDR1 is SGHRS and CDR2 YFSETQ. The CDR3, as DNA: TGCGCCAGCAGTCCGACTAGCGGGACTCGAGAGCAGTACTTC. This codes for CASSPTSGTREQYF.

The chain uses TRBV20-1 and TRBJ1-3; TRBD1 might be the D (5 bases). V was shortened by 0 bases and J by 1 base, with 10 bases between the two germline ends. The germline gives CDR1 DFQATT, CDR2 SNEGSKA (reference sequence). CDR3 length: 15 residues. The DNA for the CDR3 is TGCAGTGCTAGAGATGGGCAGGGATCTGGAAACACCATATATTTT. Translation: CSARDGQGSGNTIYF.

This clonotype was picked up many times. The V call is TRBV7-2, the J call TRBJ2-5, with 7 positions matching TRBD1. This CDR3 spans 15 amino acids. CDR1 is SGHTA and CDR2 is FQGNSA in the germline V gene. Losses at the gene ends were 2 bases for V and 4 bases for J; bases not matched to a gene: 7. The CDR3 sequence is CASSLNIDRAETQYF. CDR3 coding DNA: TGTGCCAGCAGCTTAAATATAGACAGGGCAGAGACCCAGTACTTC.

This clonotype was seen more than once but under ten times. This chain joins TRBV6-5 and TRBJ2-3; 7 bases line up with TRBD1. Germline CDR1 reads MNHEY; CDR2 reads SVGAGI. CDR3 length: 15 amino acids. With 5 bases clipped from V and 0 bases from J, the junction kept 5 bases outside the gene matches. The CDR3 spells CASSNGQVSTDTQYF. CDR3 DNA: TGTGCCAGCAGTAACGGACAGGTCAGCACAGATACGCAGTATTTT.

The table lists this clonotype with many counts. The chain carries TRBV7-2 and TRBJ2-7, with D perhaps TRBD1 or TRBD2 (5 bases each). V shed 5 bases and J shed 5 bases, with 16 bases lying between them. CDR1 SGHTA and CDR2 FQGNSA come from the germline V gene. The CDR3 is 14 residues long. CDR3 amino acids: CASSPETGAHEQYF. CDR3 sequence (DNA): TGTGCCAGCAGCCCGGAAACCGGGGCCCACGAGCAGTACTTC.

This clonotype showed up many times. The chain employs TRBV12-3 or TRBV12-4 and TRBJ2-7; D is ambiguous. V was trimmed by 3 bases and J by 1 base, leaving 10 bases between them. The CDR3 is made up of 14 amino acids. The CDR3 loop reads CASSFFGFSYEQYF. Here the CDR3 DNA reads TGTGCCAGCAGTTTCTTTGGTTTTTCCTACGAGCAGTACTTC.

At least ten counts were recorded for this clonotype. The chain employs TRBV6-2 or TRBV6-3 and TRBJ2-2, with D maybe TRBD2 (6 bases). V lost 6 bases and J lost 4, with 15 bases in between. CDR3 length: 15 residues. CDR1 MNHEY and CDR2 SVGEGT come from the germline V gene. The CDR3 spells CASSPPQGGTGELFF. CDR3 sequence (DNA): TGTGCCAGCAGCCCTCCCCAGGGAGGCACCGGGGAGCTGTTTTTT.

This clonotype has only a few counts. The chain is built from TRBV5-1 and TRBJ2-7; TRBD2 matches 10 bases. Germline assignment: CDR1 SGHRS and CDR2 YFSETQ. The CDR3 runs to 13 residues. V lost 7 bases, J lost 5 bases, and 6 bases stayed unmatched. The DNA for the CDR3 is TGCGCCAGCGCCACTAGCGGGGTCGACGAGCAGTACTTC. It is translated as CASATSGVDEQYF. Using reference TRBV5-1 and TRBJ2-7 for the parts outside the CDR3, the full variable domain is KAGVTQTPRYLIKTRGQQVTLSCSPISGHRSVSWYQQTPGQGLQFLFEYFSETQRNKGNFPGRFSGRQFSNSRSEMNVSTLELGDSALYLCASATSGVDEQYFGPGTRLTVT.

This clonotype has at least ten counts. This chain's CDR3 is CASIAGGGPEQFF. The CDR3 nucleotides are TGTGCCAGCATAGCGGGAGGCGGCCCTGAGCAGTTCTTC. The rearrangement links TRBV28 to TRBJ2-1; TRBD2 aligns across 10 bases. CDR3 length equals 13 residues. J was trimmed by 9 bases and V by 7 bases; bases with no gene match: 6. The germline V gene has CDR1 MDHEN and CDR2 SYDVKM.

This clonotype occurred many times. The V gene is TRBV5-6, the J gene TRBJ2-7; 9 bases align to TRBD1. Per germline, CDR1 SGHDT and CDR2 YYEEEE. The V gene end was trimmed by 1 base and the J gene end by 4 bases; junction bases not matched to a gene: 9. The CDR3 contains 16 residues. The CDR3 is CASSLTSHRGLYEQYF. The CDR3 nucleotides are TGTGCCAGCAGCTTGACCTCCCACAGGGGGCTGTACGAGCAGTACTTC.

This clonotype was picked up a small number of times. The V call is TRBV6-1, the J call TRBJ2-3; D gene unclear. CDR1 and CDR2 (germline): MNHNS, SASEGT. Trimming removed 7 bases at V and 6 bases at J, with 17 bases between. The CDR3 length is 14 residues. CDR3 sequence reads: CASNYRSLTDTQYF. CDR3 DNA sequence: TGTGCCAGCAACTATAGGAGTTTAACTGATACGCAGTATTTT.

The chain is built from TRBV20-1 and TRBJ1-1; D gene uncertain. The CDR3 sequence is 12 residues long. Trimming took 3 bases from V and 3 from J, leaving 8 bases between them. Looked up from germline, CDR1 is DFQATT and CDR2 is SNEGSKA (reference sequence). Here the CDR3 reads CSARYTDTEAFF. CDR3 DNA sequence: TGCAGTGCTAGGTACACGGACACTGAAGCTTTCTTT.

This clonotype has ten or more counts. The chain couples TRBV12-3 or TRBV12-4 to TRBJ1-6; TRBD1 matches at 8 bases. The CDR3 spans 13 residues. Trimming removed 6 bases from V and 10 bases from J; junction bases left unmatched: 5. The CDR3: CASSIQGDSPLHF. The CDR3 nucleotides are TGTGCCAGCAGCATACAGGGGGACTCACCCCTCCACTTT.

This clonotype has ten or more counts. CDR3 sequence reads: CSADYQETQYF. DNA of the CDR3: TGCAGTGCCGACTACCAAGAGACCCAGTACTTC. The gene calls are TRBV20-1 and TRBJ2-5; D is unresolved. The CDR3 is 11 amino acids. Germline CDR1 DFQATT, CDR2 SNEGSKA (reference sequence). V shed 6 bases and J shed 0 bases, with 5 bases lying between them.

The chain couples TRBV7-9 to TRBJ2-1, with no clear D. This CDR3 is 13 amino acids long. Germline lookup yields CDR1 SEHNR and CDR2 FQNEAQ (reference sequence). V lost 8 bases and J 4 bases, leaving 12 bases between the germline ends. The CDR3 is CASRWAGYNEQFF. The CDR3 coding sequence is TGTGCCAGCCGTTGGGCCGGGTACAATGAGCAGTTCTTC.

This clonotype was seen more than once but under ten times. The chain couples TRBV7-2 to TRBJ2-5, with TRBD1 matching over 8 bases. The CDR3 length is 15 residues. J was trimmed by 5 bases and V by 5 bases; bases with no gene match: 10. Germline V gene data show CDR1 as SGHTA and CDR2 as FQGNSA. As DNA, the CDR3 is TGTGCCAGCAGCGTGCAGGGGGCGCTGAGGGAGACCCAGTACTTC. Protein sequence: CASSVQGALRETQYF.

The chain employs TRBV4-3 and TRBJ2-7, with D uncertain. Germline-derived CDR1 and CDR2 are LGHNA and YSLEER. The CDR3 totals 13 residues. V was pared by 2 bases and J by 5 bases, with 10 bases between. The CDR3 nucleotides read TGCGCCAGCAGCCAAAGGGTCAGTGACGAGCAGTACTTC. Translated, it gives CASSQRVSDEQYF.

CDR3 sequence (DNA): TGCGCCAGCAGCTTCCGAGGGGTCAACGAGCAGTACTTC. It translates to CASSFRGVNEQYF. This chain joins TRBV5-1 and TRBJ2-7, with D perhaps matching TRBD1 or TRBD2 (5 bases each). This CDR3 has 13 residues. Per germline, CDR1 SGHRS and CDR2 YFSETQ. Trimming cost V 2 bases and J 5 bases, with 11 bases left between them.

A few counts support this clonotype. V is TRBV10-3 and J is TRBJ1-1; TRBD1 is a possible D gene (5 bases). Trimming cost V 6 bases and J 1 base, with 9 bases left between them. Germline assignment: CDR1 ENHRY and CDR2 SYGVKD. CDR3 length: 13 residues. The CDR3: CAIRGPENTEAFF. The CDR3 coding sequence is TGTGCCATCAGGGGGCCTGAGAACACTGAAGCTTTCTTT.

This clonotype has only a few counts. The chain has TRBV25-1 and TRBJ2-1, with 8 bases that match TRBD1. V trimming: 7 bases; J trimming: 7 bases; junction bases outside the gene matches: 9. CDR1 MGHDK and CDR2 SYGVNS come from the germline V gene. The CDR3 totals 14 residues. CDR3 DNA sequence: TGTGCCAGCAATGGACAGGGCTACGGGAATGAGCAGTTCTTC. This codes for CASNGQGYGNEQFF.

This clonotype has ten or more counts. The chain joins TRBV28 to TRBJ2-7; TRBD1 or TRBD2 may be the D gene (5 bases each). There are 15 residues in the CDR3. Trimming shortened V by 3 bases and J by 3 bases, and 15 bases separated the two germline ends. Germline V gene lookup returns CDR1 MDHEN and CDR2 SYDVKM. The CDR3 reads CASSFLPGPSYEQYF. The CDR3 DNA reads as TGTGCCAGCAGTTTTCTTCCGGGACCCAGCTACGAGCAGTACTTC.

To note about this clonotype: The junction differs from germline at one of its ends, possibly a read error. The V call is TRBV20-1, the J call TRBJ2-1; 12 nucleotides align to TRBD2. Germline V gene lookup returns CDR1 DFQATT and CDR2 SNEGSKA (reference sequence). The CDR3 spans 17 residues. The CDR3 sequence: CCARLLAGGQSSGEQFF. The CDR3 DNA reads as TGCTGTGCTAGATTGCTAGCGGGAGGGCAATCTTCGGGTGAGCAGTTCTTC.

The chain uses TRBV5-1 and TRBJ2-5; TRBD2 aligns across 12 bases. The CDR3 extends over 18 amino acids. Losses at the gene ends were 0 bases for V and 1 base for J; bases not matched to a gene: 7. Germline CDR1 SGHRS, CDR2 YFSETQ. The CDR3 DNA reads TGCGCCAGCAGCTTGGGGGCTAGCGGGAGGGCCTCCCAAGAGACCCAGTACTTC. Its translation: CASSLGASGRASQETQYF.